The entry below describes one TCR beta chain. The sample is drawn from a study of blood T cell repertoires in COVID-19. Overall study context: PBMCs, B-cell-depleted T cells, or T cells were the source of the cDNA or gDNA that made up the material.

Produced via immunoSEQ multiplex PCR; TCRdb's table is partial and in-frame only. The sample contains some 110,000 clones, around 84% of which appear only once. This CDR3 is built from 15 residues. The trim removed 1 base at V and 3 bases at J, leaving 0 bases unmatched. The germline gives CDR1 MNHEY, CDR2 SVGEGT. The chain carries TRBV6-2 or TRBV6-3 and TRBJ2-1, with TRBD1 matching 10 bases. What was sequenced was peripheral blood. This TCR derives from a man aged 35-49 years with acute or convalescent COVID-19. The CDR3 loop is CASSYWTGGYNEQFF. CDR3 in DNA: TGTGCCAGCAGTTACTGGACAGGGGGCTACAATGAGCAGTTCTTC.